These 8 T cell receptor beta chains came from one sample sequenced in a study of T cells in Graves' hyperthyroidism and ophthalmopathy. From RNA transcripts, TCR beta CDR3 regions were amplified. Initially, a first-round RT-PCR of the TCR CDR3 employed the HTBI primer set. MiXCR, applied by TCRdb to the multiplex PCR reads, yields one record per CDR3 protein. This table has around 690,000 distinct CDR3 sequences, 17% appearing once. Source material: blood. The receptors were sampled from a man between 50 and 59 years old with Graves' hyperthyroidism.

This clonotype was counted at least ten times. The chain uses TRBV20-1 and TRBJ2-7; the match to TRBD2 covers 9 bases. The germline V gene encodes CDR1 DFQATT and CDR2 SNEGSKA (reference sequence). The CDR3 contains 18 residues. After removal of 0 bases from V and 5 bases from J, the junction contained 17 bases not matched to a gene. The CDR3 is CSAREGRVSGRFKDEQYF. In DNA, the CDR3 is TGCAGTGCTAGAGAGGGACGGGTTAGCGGGAGATTTAAGGACGAGCAGTACTTC.

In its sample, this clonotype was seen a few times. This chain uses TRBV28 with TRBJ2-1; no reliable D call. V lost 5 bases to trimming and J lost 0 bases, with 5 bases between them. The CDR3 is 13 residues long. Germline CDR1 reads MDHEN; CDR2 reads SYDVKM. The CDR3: CASSPNSYNEQFF. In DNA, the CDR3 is TGTGCCAGCAGTCCTAACTCCTACAATGAGCAGTTCTTC.

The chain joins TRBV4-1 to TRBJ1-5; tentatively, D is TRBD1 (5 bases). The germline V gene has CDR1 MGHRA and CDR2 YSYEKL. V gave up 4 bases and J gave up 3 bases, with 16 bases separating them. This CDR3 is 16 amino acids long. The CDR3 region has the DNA TGCGCCAGCAGCCCACCCCCCGGGACGCTCAATCAGCCCCAGCATTTT. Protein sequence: CASSPPPGTLNQPQHF.

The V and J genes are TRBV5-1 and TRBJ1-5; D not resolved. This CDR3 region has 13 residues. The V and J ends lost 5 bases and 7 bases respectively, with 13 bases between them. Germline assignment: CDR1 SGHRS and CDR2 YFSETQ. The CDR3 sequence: CASRKEEGQPQHF. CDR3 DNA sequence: TGCGCCAGCAGAAAAGAGGAGGGACAGCCCCAGCATTTT.

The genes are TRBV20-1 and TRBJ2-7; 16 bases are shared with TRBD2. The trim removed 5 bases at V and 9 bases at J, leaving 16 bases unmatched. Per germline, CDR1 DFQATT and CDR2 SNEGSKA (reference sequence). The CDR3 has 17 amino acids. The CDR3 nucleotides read TGCAGTGCTTACCCGCCAGTGGGACTAGCGGGGGGGTCGAGGCAGTACTTC. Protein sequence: CSAYPPVGLAGGSRQYF.

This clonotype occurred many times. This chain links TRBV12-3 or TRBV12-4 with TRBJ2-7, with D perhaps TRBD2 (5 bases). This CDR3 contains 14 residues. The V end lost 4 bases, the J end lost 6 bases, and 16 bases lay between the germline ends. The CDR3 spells CASSSMAGISEQYF. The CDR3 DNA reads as TGTGCCAGCAGTTCAATGGCCGGGATCAGCGAGCAGTACTTC.

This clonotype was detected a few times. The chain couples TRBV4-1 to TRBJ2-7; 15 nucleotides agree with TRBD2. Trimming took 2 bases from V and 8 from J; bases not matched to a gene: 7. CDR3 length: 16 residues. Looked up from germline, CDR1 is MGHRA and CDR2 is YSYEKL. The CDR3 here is CASSQPGLAGGNKQYF. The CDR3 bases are TGCGCCAGCAGCCAACCCGGACTAGCGGGAGGGAACAAGCAGTACTTC.

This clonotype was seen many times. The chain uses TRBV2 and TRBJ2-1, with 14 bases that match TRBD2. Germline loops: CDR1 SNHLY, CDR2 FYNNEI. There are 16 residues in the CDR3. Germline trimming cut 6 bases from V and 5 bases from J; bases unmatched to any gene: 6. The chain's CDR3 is CASSDGLAGGNNEQFF. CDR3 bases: TGTGCCAGCAGCGACGGACTAGCGGGAGGAAACAATGAGCAGTTCTTC.